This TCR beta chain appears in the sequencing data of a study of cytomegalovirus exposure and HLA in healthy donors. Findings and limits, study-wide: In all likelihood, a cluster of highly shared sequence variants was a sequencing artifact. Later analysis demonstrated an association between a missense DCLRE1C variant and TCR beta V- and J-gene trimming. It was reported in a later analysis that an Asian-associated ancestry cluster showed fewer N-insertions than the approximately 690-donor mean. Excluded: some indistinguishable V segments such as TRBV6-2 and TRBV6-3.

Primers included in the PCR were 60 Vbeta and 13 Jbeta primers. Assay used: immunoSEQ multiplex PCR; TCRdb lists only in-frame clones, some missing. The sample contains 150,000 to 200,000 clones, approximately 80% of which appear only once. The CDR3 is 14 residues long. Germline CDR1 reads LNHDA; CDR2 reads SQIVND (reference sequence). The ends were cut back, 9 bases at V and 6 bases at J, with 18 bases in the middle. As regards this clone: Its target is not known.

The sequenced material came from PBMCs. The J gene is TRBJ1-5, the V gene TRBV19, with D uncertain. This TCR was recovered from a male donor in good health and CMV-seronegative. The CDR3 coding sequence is TGTGCCAGGCCTGGACCGAGTCGGGGTCAGCCCCAGCATTTT. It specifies CARPGPSRGQPQHF. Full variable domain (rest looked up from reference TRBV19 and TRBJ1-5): DGGITQSPKYLFRKEGQNVTLSCEQNLNHDAMYWYRQDPGQGLRLIYYSQIVNDFQKGDIAEGYSVSREKKESFPLTVTSAQKNPTAFYLCARPGPSRGQPQHFGDGTRLSIL.